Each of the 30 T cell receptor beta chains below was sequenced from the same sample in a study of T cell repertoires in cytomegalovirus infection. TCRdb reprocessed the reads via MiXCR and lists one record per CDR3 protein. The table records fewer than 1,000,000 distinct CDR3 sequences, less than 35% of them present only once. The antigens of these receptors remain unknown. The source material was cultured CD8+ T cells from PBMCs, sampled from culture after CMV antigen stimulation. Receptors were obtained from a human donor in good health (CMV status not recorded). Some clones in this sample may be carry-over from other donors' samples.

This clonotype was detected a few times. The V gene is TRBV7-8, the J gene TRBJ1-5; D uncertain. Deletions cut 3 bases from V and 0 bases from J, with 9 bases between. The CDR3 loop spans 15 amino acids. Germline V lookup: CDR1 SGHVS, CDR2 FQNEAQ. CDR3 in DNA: TGTGCCAGCAGCTTGGAACGACCTAGCAATCAGCCCCAGCATTTT. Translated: CASSLERPSNQPQHF.

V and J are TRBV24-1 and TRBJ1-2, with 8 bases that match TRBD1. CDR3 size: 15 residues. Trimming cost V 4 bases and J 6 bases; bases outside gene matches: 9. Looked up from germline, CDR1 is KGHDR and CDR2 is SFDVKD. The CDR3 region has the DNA TGTGCCACCAGTGACGTGACAGGGGACTTGGATGGCTACACCTTC. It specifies CATSDVTGDLDGYTF.

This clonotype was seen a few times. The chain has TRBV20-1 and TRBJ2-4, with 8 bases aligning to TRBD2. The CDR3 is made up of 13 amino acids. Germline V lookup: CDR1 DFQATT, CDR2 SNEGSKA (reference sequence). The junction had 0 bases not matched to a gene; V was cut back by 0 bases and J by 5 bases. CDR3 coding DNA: TGCAGTGCTAGAGAGCGGGGGGAAAACATTCAGTACTTC. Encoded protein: CSARERGENIQYF.

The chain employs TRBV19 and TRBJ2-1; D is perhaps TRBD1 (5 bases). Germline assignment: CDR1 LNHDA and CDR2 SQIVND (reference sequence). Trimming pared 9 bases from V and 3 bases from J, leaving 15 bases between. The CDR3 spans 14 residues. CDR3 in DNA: TGTGCCAGCGCATGGGGCAGGGACTACAATGAGCAGTTCTTC. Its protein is CASAWGRDYNEQFF.

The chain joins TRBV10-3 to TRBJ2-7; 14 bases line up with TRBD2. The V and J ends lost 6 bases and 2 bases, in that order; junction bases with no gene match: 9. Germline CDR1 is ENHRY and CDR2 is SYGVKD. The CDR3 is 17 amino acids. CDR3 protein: CAISSRTSGGFAYEQYF. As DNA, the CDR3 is TGTGCCATCAGCTCCCGGACTAGCGGGGGGTTCGCCTACGAGCAGTACTTC.

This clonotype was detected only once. The CDR3 reads CSVKASTDTQYF. In DNA form, the CDR3 reads TGCAGCGTGAAGGCCAGCACAGATACGCAGTATTTT. The chain couples TRBV29-1 to TRBJ2-3; no clear D. The CDR3 is 12 residues long. V was clipped by 6 bases and J by 0 bases, with 7 bases between them. Looked up from germline, CDR1 is SQVTM and CDR2 is ANQGSEA.

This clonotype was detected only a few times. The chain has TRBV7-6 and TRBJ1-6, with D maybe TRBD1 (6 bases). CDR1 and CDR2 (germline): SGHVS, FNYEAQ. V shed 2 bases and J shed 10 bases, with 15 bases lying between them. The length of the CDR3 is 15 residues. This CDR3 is CASSLSRGGQSPLHF. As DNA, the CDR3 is TGTGCCAGCAGCTTAAGCAGGGGCGGACAATCACCCCTCCACTTT.

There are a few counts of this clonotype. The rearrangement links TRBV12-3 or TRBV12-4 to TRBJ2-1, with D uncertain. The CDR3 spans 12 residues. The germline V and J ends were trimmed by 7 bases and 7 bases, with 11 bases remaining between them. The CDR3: CASTRTSNEQFF. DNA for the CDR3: TGTGCCAGCACTAGGACCTCTAATGAGCAGTTCTTC.

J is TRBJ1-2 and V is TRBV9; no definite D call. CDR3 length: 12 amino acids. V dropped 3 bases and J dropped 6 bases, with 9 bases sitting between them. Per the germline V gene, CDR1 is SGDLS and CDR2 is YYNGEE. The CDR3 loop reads CASSDRLHGYTF. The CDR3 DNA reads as TGTGCCAGCAGCGACCGCCTTCATGGCTACACCTTC.

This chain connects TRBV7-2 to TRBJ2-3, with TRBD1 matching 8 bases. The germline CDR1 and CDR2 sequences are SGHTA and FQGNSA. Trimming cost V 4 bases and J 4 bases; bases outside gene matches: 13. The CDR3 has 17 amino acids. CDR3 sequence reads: CASSYRLRQGWSDTQYF. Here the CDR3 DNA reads TGTGCCAGCAGCTACCGTTTGCGACAGGGGTGGTCAGATACGCAGTATTTT.

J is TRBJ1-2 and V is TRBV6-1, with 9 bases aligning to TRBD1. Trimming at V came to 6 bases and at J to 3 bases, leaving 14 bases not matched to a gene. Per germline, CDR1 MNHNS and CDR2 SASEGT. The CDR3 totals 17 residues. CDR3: CASRPGQGVRGHYGYTF. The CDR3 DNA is TGTGCCAGCAGACCGGGACAGGGAGTTCGTGGGCACTATGGCTACACCTTC.

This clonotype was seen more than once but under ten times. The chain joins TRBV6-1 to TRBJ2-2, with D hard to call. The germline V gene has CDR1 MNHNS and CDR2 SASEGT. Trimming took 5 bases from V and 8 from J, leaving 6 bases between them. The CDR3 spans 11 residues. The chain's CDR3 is CASSYEGELFF. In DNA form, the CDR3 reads TGTGCCAGCAGTTACGAGGGGGAGCTGTTTTTT.

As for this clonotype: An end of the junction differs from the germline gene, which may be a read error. As DNA, the CDR3 is TGTGCCAGCGGGGCAGGCGTCAAGAATTTT. It translates to CASGAGVKNF. The rearrangement uses TRBV2 and TRBJ2-3, with D tentatively TRBD1 (5 bases). Germline assignment: CDR1 SNHLY and CDR2 FYNNEI. This CDR3 spans 10 amino acids.

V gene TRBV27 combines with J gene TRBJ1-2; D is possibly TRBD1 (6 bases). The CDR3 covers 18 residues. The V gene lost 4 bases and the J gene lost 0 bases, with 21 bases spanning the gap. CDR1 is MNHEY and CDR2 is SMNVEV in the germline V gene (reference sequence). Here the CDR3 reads CASSSQIPIRDTNYGYTF. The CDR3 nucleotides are TGTGCCAGCAGTTCGCAAATCCCTATTCGGGACACTAACTATGGCTACACCTTC.

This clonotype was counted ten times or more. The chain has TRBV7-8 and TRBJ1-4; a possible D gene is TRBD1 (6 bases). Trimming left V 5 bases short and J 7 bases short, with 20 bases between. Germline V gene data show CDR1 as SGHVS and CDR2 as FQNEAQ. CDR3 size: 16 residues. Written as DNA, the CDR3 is TGTGCCAGCAGCCCCCTTTCGGCAGGGGAGACTGAAAAACTGTTTTTT. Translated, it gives CASSPLSAGETEKLFF. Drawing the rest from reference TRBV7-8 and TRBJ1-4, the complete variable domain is GAGVSQSPRYKVAKRGQDVALRCDPISGHVSLFWYQQALGQGPEFLTYFQNEAQLDKSGLPSDRFFAERPEGSVSTLKIQRTQQEDSAVYLCASSPLSAGETEKLFFGSGTQLSVL.

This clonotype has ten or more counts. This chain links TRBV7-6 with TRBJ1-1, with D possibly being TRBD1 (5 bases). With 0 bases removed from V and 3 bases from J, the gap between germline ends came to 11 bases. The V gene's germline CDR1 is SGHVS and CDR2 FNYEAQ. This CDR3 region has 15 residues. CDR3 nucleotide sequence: TGTGCCAGCAGCTTAGCCCCCAGGGTCGACACTGAAGCTTTCTTT. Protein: CASSLAPRVDTEAFF.

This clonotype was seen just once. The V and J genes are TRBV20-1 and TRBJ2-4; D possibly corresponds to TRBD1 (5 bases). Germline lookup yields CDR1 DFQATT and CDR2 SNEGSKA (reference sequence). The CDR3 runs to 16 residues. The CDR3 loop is CSAGPNGHPAKNIQYF. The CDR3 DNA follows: TGCAGCGCTGGGCCAAATGGACATCCAGCCAAAAACATTCAGTACTTC.

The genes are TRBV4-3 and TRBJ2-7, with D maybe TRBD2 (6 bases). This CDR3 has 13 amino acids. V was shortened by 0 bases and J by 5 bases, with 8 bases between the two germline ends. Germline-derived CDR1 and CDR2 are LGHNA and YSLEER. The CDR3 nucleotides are TGCGCCAGCAGCCAAGATCCGGGAGACGAGCAGTACGTC. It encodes CASSQDPGDEQYV.

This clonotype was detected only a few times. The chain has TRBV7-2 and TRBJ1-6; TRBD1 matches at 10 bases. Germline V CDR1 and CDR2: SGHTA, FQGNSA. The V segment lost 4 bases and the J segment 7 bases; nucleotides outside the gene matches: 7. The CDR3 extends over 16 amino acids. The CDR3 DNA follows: TGTGCCAGCAGCTCCCGGGACAGGGGTTCGAATTCACCCCTCCACTTT. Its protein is CASSSRDRGSNSPLHF.

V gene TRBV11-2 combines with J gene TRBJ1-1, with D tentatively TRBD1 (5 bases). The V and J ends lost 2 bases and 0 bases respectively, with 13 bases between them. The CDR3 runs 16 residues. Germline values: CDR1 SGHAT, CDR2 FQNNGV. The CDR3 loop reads CASSLWLADMNTEAFF. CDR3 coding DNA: TGTGCCAGCAGCTTATGGTTGGCGGACATGAACACTGAAGCTTTCTTT.

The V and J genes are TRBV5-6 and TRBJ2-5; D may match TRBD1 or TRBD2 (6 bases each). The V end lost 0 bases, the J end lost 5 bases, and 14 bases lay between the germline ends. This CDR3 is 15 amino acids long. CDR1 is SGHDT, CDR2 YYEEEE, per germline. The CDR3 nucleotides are TGTGCCAGCAGCTTGGGTTACGGGGGCGTTGAGACCCAGTACTTC. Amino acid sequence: CASSLGYGGVETQYF.

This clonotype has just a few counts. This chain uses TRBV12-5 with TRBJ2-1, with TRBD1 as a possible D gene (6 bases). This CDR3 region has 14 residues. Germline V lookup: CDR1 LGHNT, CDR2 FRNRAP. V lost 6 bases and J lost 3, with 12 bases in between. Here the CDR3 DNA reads TGTGCTAGTGGAACGACAGGTCTCTACAATGAGCAGTTCTTC. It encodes CASGTTGLYNEQFF.

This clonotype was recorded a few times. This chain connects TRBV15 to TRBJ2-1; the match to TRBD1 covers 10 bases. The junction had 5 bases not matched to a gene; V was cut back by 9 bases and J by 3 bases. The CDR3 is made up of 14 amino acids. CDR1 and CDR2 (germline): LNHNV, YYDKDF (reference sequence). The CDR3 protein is CATEGDRGYNEQFF. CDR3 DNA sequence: TGTGCCACAGAGGGGGACAGGGGCTACAATGAGCAGTTCTTC.

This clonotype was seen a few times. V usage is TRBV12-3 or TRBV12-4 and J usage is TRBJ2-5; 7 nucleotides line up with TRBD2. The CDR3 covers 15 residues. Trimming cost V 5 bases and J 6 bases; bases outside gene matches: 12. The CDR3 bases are TGTGCCAGCAGTCTTCCTGGGGGGGTGATACAGACCCAGTACTTC. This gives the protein CASSLPGGVIQTQYF.

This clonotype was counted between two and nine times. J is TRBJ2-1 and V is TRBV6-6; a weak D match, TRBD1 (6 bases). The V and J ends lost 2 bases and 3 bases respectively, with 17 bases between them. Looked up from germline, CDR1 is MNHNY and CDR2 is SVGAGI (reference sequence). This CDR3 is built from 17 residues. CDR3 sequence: CASSYGQLRTLYNEQFF. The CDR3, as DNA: TGTGCCAGCAGTTACGGACAGCTCCGTACCCTCTACAATGAGCAGTTCTTC.

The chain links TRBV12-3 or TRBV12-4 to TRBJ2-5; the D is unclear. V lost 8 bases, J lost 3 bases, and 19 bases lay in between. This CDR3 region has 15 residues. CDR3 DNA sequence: TGTGCCAGCTTAGACACCCGGGCGGCAAAAGAGACCCAGTACTTC. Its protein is CASLDTRAAKETQYF.

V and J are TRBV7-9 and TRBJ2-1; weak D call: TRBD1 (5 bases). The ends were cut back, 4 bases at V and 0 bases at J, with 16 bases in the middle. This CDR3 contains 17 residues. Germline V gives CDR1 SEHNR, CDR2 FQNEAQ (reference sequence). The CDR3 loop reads CASSSPPAGISYNEQFF. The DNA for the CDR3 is TGTGCCAGCAGCTCTCCCCCCGCAGGGATCTCCTACAATGAGCAGTTCTTC. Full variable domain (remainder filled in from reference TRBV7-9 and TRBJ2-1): DTGVSQNPRHKITKRGQNVTFRCDPISEHNRLYWYRQTLGQGPEFLTYFQNEAQLEKSRLLSDRFSAERPKGSFSTLEIQRTEQGDSAMYLCASSSPPAGISYNEQFFGPGTRLTVL.

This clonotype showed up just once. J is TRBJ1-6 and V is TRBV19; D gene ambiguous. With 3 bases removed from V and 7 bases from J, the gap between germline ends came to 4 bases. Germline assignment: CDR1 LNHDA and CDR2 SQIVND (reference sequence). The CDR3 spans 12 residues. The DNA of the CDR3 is TGTGCCAGTAGTATCCAGAATTCACCCCTCCACTTT. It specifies CASSIQNSPLHF. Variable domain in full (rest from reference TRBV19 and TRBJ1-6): DGGITQSPKYLFRKEGQNVTLSCEQNLNHDAMYWYRQDPGQGLRLIYYSQIVNDFQKGDIAEGYSVSREKKESFPLTVTSAQKNPTAFYLCASSIQNSPLHFGNGTRLTVT.

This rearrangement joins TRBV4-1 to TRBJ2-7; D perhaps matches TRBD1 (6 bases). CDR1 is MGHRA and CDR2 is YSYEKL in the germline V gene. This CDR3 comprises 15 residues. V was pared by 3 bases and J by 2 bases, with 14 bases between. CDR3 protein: CASSHGTPGTYEQYF. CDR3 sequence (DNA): TGCGCCAGCAGCCACGGGACACCAGGCACCTACGAGCAGTACTTC.

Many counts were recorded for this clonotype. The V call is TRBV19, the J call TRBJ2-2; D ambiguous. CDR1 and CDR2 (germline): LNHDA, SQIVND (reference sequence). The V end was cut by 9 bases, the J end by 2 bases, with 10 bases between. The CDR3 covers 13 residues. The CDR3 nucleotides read TGTGCCAGCAGCATTCTCAACACCGGGGAGCTGTTTTTT. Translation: CASSILNTGELFF.